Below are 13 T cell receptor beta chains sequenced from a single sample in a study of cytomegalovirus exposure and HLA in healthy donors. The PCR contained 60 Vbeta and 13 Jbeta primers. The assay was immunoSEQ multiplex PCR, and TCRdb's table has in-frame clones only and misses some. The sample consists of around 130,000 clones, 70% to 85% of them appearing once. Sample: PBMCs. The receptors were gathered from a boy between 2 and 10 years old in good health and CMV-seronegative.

CDR3 in DNA: TGTGCCAGCAGGGAACCCGGGACACAGGGGACTGAAGCTTTCTTT. The encoded protein is CASREPGTQGTEAFF. The chain carries TRBV7-9 and TRBJ1-1; 7 bases agree with TRBD1. The CDR3 extends over 15 amino acids. The trim removed 6 bases at V and 5 bases at J, leaving 12 bases unmatched. The V gene's germline CDR1 is SEHNR and CDR2 FQNEAQ (reference sequence).

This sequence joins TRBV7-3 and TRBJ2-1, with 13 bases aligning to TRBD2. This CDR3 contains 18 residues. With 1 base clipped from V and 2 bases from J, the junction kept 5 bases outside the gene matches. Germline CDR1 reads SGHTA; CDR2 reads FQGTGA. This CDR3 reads CASSLIGTSGEPYNEQFF. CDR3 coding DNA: TGTGCCAGCAGCTTAATCGGGACTAGCGGGGAGCCCTACAATGAGCAGTTCTTC.

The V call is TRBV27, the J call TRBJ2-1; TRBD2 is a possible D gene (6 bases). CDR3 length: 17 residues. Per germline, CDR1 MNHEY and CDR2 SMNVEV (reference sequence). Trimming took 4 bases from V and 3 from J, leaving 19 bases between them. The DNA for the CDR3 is TGTGCCAGCAGTTCCTTATCTAGCGAGTTATTCTACAATGAGCAGTTCTTC. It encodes CASSSLSSELFYNEQFF.

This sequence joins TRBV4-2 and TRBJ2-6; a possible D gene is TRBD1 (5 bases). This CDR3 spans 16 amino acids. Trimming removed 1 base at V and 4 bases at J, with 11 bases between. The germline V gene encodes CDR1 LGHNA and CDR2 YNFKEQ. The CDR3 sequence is CASSQGGVSGANVLTF. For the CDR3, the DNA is TGTGCCAGCAGCCAAGGGGGCGTTTCCGGGGCCAACGTCCTGACTTTC.

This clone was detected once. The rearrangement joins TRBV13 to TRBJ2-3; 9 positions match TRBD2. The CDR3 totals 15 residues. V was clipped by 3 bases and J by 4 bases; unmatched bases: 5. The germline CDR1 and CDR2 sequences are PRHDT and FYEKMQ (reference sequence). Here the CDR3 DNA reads TGTGCCAGCAGCTTGCGCGGGGGGGCAGCAGATACGCAGTATTTT. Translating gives CASSLRGGAADTQYF.

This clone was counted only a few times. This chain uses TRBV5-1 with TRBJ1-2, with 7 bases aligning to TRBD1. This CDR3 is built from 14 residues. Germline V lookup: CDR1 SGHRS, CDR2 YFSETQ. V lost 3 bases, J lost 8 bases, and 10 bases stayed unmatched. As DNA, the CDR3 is TGCGCCAGCAGCTCGACAGGGATGTCGAGCGGCTACACCTTC. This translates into CASSSTGMSSGYTF.

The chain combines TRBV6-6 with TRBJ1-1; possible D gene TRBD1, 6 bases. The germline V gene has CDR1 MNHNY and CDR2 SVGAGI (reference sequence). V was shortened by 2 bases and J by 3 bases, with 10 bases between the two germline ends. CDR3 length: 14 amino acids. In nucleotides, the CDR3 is TGTGCCAGCAGTTACGGGGGGGCGGACACTGAAGCTTTCTTT. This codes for CASSYGGADTEAFF.

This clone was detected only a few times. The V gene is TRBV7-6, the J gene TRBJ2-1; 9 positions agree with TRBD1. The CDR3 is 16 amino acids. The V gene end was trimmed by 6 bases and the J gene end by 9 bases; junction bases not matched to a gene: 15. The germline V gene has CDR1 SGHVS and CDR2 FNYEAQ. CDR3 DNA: TGTGCCAGCAGTTACAACGGGGGTACAGGGGGCGGTGAGCAGTTCTTC. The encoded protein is CASSYNGGTGGGEQFF.

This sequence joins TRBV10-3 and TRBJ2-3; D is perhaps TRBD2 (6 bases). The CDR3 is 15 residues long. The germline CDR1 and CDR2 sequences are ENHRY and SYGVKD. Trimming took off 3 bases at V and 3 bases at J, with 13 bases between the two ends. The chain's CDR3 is CAISDTGDMTDTQYF. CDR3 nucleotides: TGTGCCATCAGTGATACGGGAGATATGACAGATACGCAGTATTTT.

The CDR3 protein is CASSQDRLAGANEQFF. The CDR3 DNA is TGTGCCAGCAGCCAAGATCGACTAGCGGGAGCAAATGAGCAGTTCTTC. The chain links TRBV14 to TRBJ2-1; 12 bases agree with TRBD2. J gave up 7 bases and V 0 bases, and 4 bases lay outside the gene matches. The germline V gene has CDR1 SGHDN and CDR2 FVKESK. CDR3 length: 16 residues.

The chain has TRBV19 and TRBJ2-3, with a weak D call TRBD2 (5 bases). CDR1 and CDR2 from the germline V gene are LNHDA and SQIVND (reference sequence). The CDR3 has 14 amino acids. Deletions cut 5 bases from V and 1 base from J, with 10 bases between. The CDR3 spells CASSSRERTDTQYF. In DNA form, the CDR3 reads TGTGCCAGTAGTTCCCGGGAACGCACAGATACGCAGTATTTT.

The CDR3 DNA sequence: TGTGCCAGCAGCACTGGGACTAGCGGATACACAGATACGCAGTATTTT. As protein: CASSTGTSGYTDTQYF. The gene calls are TRBV7-6 and TRBJ2-3, with 11 nucleotides matching TRBD2. This CDR3 is 16 amino acids long. Trimming at V came to 5 bases and at J to 2 bases, leaving 6 bases not matched to a gene. CDR1 is SGHVS and CDR2 is FNYEAQ in the germline V gene. The complete variable domain, with remaining parts taken from reference TRBV7-6 and TRBJ2-3, reads GAGVSQSPRYKVTKRGQDVALRCDPISGHVSLYWYRQALGQGPEFLTYFNYEAQQDKSGLPNDRFSAERPEGSISTLTIQRTEQRDSAMYRCASSTGTSGYTDTQYFGPGTRLTVL.

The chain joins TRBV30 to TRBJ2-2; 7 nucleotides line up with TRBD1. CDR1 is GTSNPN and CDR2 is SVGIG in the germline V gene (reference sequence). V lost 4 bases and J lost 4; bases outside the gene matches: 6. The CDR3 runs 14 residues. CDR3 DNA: TGTGCCTGGAAAGGACAGGAGTTCACCGGGGAGCTGTTTTTT. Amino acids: CAWKGQEFTGELFF.